These T cell receptor beta chains were read from a single sample in a study of blood T cell repertoires in COVID-19. The protocol was immunoSEQ multiplex PCR, while the TCRdb copy is restricted to in-frame clones and leaves out a portion. The sample has 300,000 to 350,000 clones; about 93% are singletons. Sequenced sample: peripheral blood. The receptors stem from a woman aged 18-29 years who had recovered from COVID-19. The CDR3 runs from the conserved cysteine through the conserved F or W. A D gene is named only where the DNA matches it firmly. Only part of the rows carry a size: once, few, many, or a class if the clone is expanded.

clone_size d_call j_call v_call cdr3_nt cdr3_aa
- TRBD2 TRBJ2-3 TRBV7-9 TGTGCCAGCAGCCTAGCGGGAGGTCCGTTCTCGCAGTATTTT CASSLAGGPFSQYF
once - TRBJ1-4 TRBV5-4 TGTGCCAGCAGCTTCGACCGGGGGGTTGGTGAAAAACTGTTTTTT CASSFDRGVGEKLFF
- - TRBJ2-2 TRBV30 TGTGCCTGGAGCGACCCCTTAATCTATAGCGGAAGGACCGGGGAGCTGTTTTTT CAWSDPLIYSGRTGELFF
- TRBD2 TRBJ2-3 TRBV7-7 TGTGCCAGCAGCGTGGGACTAGCGGCCGAAGATACGCAGTATTTT CASSVGLAAEDTQYF
- - TRBJ2-3 TRBV4-3 TGCGCCAGCAGCCAGTGGGGCGGCGCAGATACGCAGTATTTT CASSQWGGADTQYF
- - TRBJ2-3 TRBV29-1 TGCAGCGTGCAACAGGGTTGGGACACAGATACGCAGTATTTT CSVQQGWDTDTQYF
- - TRBJ2-3 TRBV13 TGTGCCAGCAGCTTATCAGTCACAGATACGCAGTATTTT CASSLSVTDTQYF
- - TRBJ1-5 TRBV6-2/TRBV6-3 TGTGCCAGCAGTGCGGAATATCAGCCCCAGCATTTT CASSAEYQPQHF
few - TRBJ2-1 TRBV11-3 TGTGCCAGCAGCCCCCGCGGGGAGACCCACAATGAGCAGTTCTTC CASSPRGETHNEQFF
- TRBD2 TRBJ2-3 TRBV6-2/TRBV6-3 TGTGCCAGCAGTTTTCCCCGACTGTTAGCGGGAGTCTCAGATACGCAGTATTTT CASSFPRLLAGVSDTQYF
- TRBD2 TRBJ2-1 TRBV7-9 TGTGCCAGCAGCCCAGATGGGTTAGCGGGAGATAGTTATGAGCAGTTCTTC CASSPDGLAGDSYEQFF
- - TRBJ2-5 TRBV9 TGTGCCAGCAGCGTAGAAGGAGAACGTCAAGGGACCCAGTACTTC CASSVEGERQGTQYF
- TRBD1 TRBJ2-2 TRBV2 TGTGCCAGCAGGAGAGACAGGGCTACCGGGGAGCTGTTTTTT CASRRDRATGELFF
- TRBD2 TRBJ2-1 TRBV9 TGTGCCAGCAGCGTAGCTCCTAGCGGCGATGAGCAGTTCTTC CASSVAPSGDEQFF
- - TRBJ1-1 TRBV27 TGTGCCAGCAAAGGGGGGGGCAGGACTGAAGCTTTCTTT CASKGGGRTEAFF
- - TRBJ2-3 TRBV6-2/TRBV6-3 TGTGCCAGCAGTTACTCGTCAGGGGATACGCAGTATTTT CASSYSSGDTQYF
- TRBD1 TRBJ1-2 TRBV28 TGTGCCAGCAGTGGGACAGGCTATGGCTACACCTTC CASSGTGYGYTF
- - TRBJ2-1 TRBV5-6 TGTGCCAGCAGCTTGGTCGGTGAGCAGTTCTTC CASSLVGEQFF
- - TRBJ1-2 TRBV10-2 TGCGCCAGCAGCGAGTTGCGGGACTATGGCTACACCTTC CASSELRDYGYTF
- - TRBJ2-1 TRBV11-3 TGTGCCAGCAGCTTAGCAGGGCAGAACAACAATGAGCAGTTCTTC CASSLAGQNNNEQFF
- - TRBJ2-3 TRBV5-1 TGCGCCAGCAGCTTGGGCAGGGCCCTTAGCACAGATACGCAGTATTTT CASSLGRALSTDTQYF
- - TRBJ1-2 TRBV15 TGTGCCACCAGCAGATACCTTGGACAGATAAACTATGGCTACACCTTC CATSRYLGQINYGYTF
- - TRBJ1-5 TRBV27 TGTGCCAGCAGTCTGACGTCGCGGATTCGCAATCAGCCCCAGCATTTT CASSLTSRIRNQPQHF
- - TRBJ2-5 TRBV18 TGTGCCAGCTCACCAGGACTTAAAGAGACCCAGTACTTC CASSPGLKETQYF
- TRBD1 TRBJ2-1 TRBV7-2 TGTGCCAGCAGCCAGACAGGGTTCTACAATGAGCAGTTCTTC CASSQTGFYNEQFF
few TRBD2 TRBJ2-1 TRBV5-6 TGTGCCAGCAGCTTGATCACGGGAGGCGAGCAGTTCTTC CASSLITGGEQFF
- - TRBJ2-1 TRBV4-3 TGCGCCAGCAGCCAAGACGGCCTGAGCCGTGGGCCTGTGTTCTTC CASSQDGLSRGPVFF
- TRBD1 TRBJ2-1 TRBV6-2/TRBV6-3 TGTGCCAGCAACCCAGACAGGGTCTTATACAATGAGCAGTTCTTC CASNPDRVLYNEQFF
- TRBD1 TRBJ1-2 TRBV24-1 TGTGCCACCAGTGACAAACAGGGGGCCAATCGCTACACCTTC CATSDKQGANRYTF
- - TRBJ2-2 TRBV4-3 TGCGCCAGCAGCCTAGAGGGCGGGGCGAACACCGGGGAGCTGTTTTTT CASSLEGGANTGELFF
- TRBD1 TRBJ2-5 TRBV27 TGTGCCAGCAGTATAGACAGGGTGTCGGGAGAGACCCAGTACTTC CASSIDRVSGETQYF
- TRBD1 TRBJ2-1 TRBV10-3 TGTGCCATCAGTGGACAGGGCTCCTACAATGAGCAGTTCTTC CAISGQGSYNEQFF
- TRBD2 TRBJ2-2 TRBV27 TGTGCCAGCACCGATCGGCCACTAGCGAAGGGGGGGGAGCTGTTTTTT CASTDRPLAKGGELFF
- TRBD2 TRBJ2-3 TRBV4-3 TGCGCCAGCAGCCAATATCGCGGTAGCGGGAGGGCCGGGGCAGATACGCAGTATTTT CASSQYRGSGRAGADTQYF
- - TRBJ2-5 TRBV5-1 TGCGCCAGCAGCTTGGTCGGGGGAGAGACCCAGTACTTC CASSLVGGETQYF
- TRBD2 TRBJ2-5 TRBV11-2 TGTGCCAGCAGCCTGGGGGCTAGCGGGAGGGCTGAGACCCAGTACTTC CASSLGASGRAETQYF
few - TRBJ1-1 TRBV30 TGTGCCTGGAGGGCAGGGCGAACTGAAGCTTTCTTT CAWRAGRTEAFF
- - TRBJ2-3 TRBV20-1 TGCAGTGCTAGTTTGGTCTACCCAGATACGCAGTATTTT CSASLVYPDTQYF
- TRBD1 TRBJ2-3 TRBV24-1 TGTGCCACCAGTTTTGCGGACAGGGACACAGATACGCAGTATTTT CATSFADRDTDTQYF
- - TRBJ2-3 TRBV5-1 TGCGCCAGCAGCCCGGTTGACACAGATACGCAGTATTTT CASSPVDTDTQYF
- - TRBJ1-5 TRBV10-3 TGTGCCATCGGCCACGGGCAGGGGCCAAATCAGCCCCAGCATTTT CAIGHGQGPNQPQHF
- - TRBJ1-2 TRBV6-5 TGTGCCAGCAGCCCACCACAGCCGACTAACTATGGCTACACCTTC CASSPPQPTNYGYTF
- - TRBJ2-2 TRBV25-1 TGTGCCAGCAGTGCCGGGACATACACCGGGGAGCTGTTTTTT CASSAGTYTGELFF
many - TRBJ2-2 TRBV9 TGTGCCAGCAGCGTAGCTACAGGGCGGAGCACCGGGGAGCTGTTTTTT CASSVATGRSTGELFF
- TRBD1 TRBJ1-1 TRBV18 TGTGCCAGCTCACCACCGTCGACAGGGGACACTGAAGCTTTCTTT CASSPPSTGDTEAFF